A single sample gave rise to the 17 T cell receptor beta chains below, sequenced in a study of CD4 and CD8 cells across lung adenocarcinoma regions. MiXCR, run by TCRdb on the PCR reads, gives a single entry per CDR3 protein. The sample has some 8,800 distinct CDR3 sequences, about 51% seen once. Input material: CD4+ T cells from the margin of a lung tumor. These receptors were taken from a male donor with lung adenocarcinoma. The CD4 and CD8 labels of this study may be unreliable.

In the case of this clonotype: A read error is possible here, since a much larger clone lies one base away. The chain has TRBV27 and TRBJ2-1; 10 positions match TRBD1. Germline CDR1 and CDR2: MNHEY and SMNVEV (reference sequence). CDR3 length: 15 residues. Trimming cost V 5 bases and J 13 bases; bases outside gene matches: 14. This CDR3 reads CASSRAGTGVETQFF. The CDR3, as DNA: TGTGCCAGCAGTAGAGCCGGGACAGGGGTGGAGACCCAGTTCTTC.

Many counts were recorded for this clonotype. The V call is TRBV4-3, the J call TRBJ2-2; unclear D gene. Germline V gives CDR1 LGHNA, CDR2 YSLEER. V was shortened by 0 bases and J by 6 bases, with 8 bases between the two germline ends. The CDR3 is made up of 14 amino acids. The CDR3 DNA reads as TGCGCCAGCAGCCAAGAAATAGGGTCCGGGGAGCTGTTTTTT. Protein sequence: CASSQEIGSGELFF.

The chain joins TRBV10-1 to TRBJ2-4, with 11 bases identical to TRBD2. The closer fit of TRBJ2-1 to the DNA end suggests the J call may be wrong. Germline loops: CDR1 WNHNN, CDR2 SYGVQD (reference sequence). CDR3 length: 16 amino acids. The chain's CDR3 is CASSLAGTSGYNEQFF. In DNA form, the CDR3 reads TGCGCCAGCAGTTTAGCCGGGACTAGCGGTTACAATGAGCAGTTCTTC.

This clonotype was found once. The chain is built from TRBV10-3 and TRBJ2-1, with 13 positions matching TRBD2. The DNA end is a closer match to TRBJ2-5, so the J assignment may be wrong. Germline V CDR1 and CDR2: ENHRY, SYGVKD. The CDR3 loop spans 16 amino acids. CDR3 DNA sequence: TGTGCCACGACCCTCGGACTAGCGGGAGTTTCCGAGACCCAGTACTTC. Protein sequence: CATTLGLAGVSETQYF.

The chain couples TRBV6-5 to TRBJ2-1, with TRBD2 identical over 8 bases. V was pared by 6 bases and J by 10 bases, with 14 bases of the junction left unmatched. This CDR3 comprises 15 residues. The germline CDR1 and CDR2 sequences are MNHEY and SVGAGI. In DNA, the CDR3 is TGTGCCAGCAGCTCTACTAGCGGAGCCTCCTACGAGCAGTTCTTC. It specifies CASSSTSGASYEQFF.

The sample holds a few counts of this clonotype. CDR3 coding DNA: TGTGCCAGCAGTGGGACAGCGGATACGCAGTATTTT. Its protein product is CASSGTADTQYF. V and J are TRBV6-1 and TRBJ2-3, with a weak D call TRBD1 (6 bases). Germline values: CDR1 MNHNS, CDR2 SASEGT. The V end lost 4 bases, the J end lost 6 bases, and 8 bases lay between the germline ends. The CDR3 spans 12 residues.

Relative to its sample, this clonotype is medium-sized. The CDR3 region has the DNA TGTGCCAGCAGATTGCGGGGAGTAGCGGGAGGGCCTAAGCTTGGGACCCAATACGAGCAGTACTTC. It translates to CASRLRGVAGGPKLGTQYEQYF. The rearrangement joins TRBV7-9 to TRBJ2-5; 11 bases match TRBD2. The J call is in doubt because the DNA end fits TRBJ2-7 better. This CDR3 contains 22 residues. Germline V CDR1 and CDR2: SEHNR, FQNEAQ (reference sequence).

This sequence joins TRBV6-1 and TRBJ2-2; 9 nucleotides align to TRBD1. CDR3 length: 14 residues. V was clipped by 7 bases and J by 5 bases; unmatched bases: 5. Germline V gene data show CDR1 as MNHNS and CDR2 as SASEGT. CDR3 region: CASKGTGITGELFF. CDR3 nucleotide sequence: TGTGCCAGCAAAGGGACAGGGATTACCGGGGAGCTGTTTTTT.

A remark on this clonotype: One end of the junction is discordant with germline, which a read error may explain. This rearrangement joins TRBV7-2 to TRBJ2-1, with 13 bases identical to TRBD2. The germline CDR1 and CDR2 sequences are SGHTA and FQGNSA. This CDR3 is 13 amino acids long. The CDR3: CASSSAGLAGADF. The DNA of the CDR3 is TGTGCCAGCAGCTCCGCCGGACTAGCGGGAGCGGACTTC.

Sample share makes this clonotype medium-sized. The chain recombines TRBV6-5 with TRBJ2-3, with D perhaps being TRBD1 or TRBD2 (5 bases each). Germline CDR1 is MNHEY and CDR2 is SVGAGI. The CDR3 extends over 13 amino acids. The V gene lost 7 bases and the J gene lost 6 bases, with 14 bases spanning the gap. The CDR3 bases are TGTGCCAGCACGGGGCTAGCAAGGGATACGCAGTATTTT. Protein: CASTGLARDTQYF.

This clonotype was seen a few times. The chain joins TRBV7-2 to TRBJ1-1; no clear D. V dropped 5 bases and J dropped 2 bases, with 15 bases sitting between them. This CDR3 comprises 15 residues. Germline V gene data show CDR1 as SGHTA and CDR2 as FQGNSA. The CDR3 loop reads CASSHLERPNTEAFF. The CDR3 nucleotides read TGTGCCAGCAGCCACTTAGAGAGGCCCAACACTGAAGCTTTCTTT.

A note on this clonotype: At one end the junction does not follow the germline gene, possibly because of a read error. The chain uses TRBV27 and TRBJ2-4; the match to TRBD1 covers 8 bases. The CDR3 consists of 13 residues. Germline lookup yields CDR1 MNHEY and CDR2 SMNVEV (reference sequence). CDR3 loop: CARGTGAKNIQYF. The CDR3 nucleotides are TGTGCCAGGGGGACAGGAGCCAAAAACATTCAGTACTTT.

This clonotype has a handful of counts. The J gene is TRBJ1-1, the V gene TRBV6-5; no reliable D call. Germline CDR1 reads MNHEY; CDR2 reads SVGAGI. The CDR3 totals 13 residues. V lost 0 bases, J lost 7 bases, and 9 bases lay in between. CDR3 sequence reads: CASSYSGMGEAFF. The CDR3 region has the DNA TGTGCCAGCAGTTACTCAGGGATGGGTGAAGCTTTCTTT.

In nucleotides, the CDR3 is TGCAGTGCTAGAGATGGGGACACCTACAATGAGCAGTTCTTC. It translates to CSARDGDTYNEQFF. The chain links TRBV20-1 to TRBJ2-1, with TRBD1 as a possible D gene (6 bases). V lost 0 bases and J 2 bases, leaving 8 bases between the germline ends. The CDR3 loop spans 14 amino acids. Germline assignment: CDR1 DFQATT and CDR2 SNEGSKA (reference sequence).

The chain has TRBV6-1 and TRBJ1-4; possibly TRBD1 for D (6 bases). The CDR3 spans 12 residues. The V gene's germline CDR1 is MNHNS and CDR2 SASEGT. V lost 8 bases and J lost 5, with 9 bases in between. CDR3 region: CASYRANEKLFF. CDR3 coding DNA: TGTGCCAGCTACAGGGCGAATGAAAAACTGTTTTTT.

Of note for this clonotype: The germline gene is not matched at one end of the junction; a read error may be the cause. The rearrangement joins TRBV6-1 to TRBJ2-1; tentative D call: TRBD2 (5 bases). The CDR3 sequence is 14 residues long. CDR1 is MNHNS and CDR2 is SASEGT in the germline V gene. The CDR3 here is CASSLEDPEGRLYF. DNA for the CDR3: TGTGCCAGCAGTCTGGAGGATCCTGAGGGTAGATTGTACTTC.

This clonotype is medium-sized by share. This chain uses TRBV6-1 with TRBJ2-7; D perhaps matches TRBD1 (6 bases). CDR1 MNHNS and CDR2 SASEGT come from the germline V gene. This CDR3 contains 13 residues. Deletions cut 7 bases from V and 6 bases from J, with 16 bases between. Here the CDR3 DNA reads TGTGCCAGCACCTTCGCACAGGGCAGCGAGCAGTACTTC. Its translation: CASTFAQGSEQYF.